The clone carrying this TCR beta chain has only a few counts. The same CDR3 is also encoded by other DNA sequences in this sample. Libraries were prepared by immunoSEQ multiplex PCR; TCRdb keeps only in-frame clonotypes and omits some of them. This sample has 35,000 to 40,000 clones, with about 85% found just once. This sample was included in a study of T cells in narcolepsy. Study in general: Patients with NT1 or NT2 and healthy control donors were enrolled.

After removal of 4 bases from V and 4 bases from J, the junction contained 3 bases not matched to a gene. This CDR3 has 15 amino acids. Per the germline V gene, CDR1 is LGHNA and CDR2 is YNFKEQ. The source is a human donor with narcolepsy. Sequences were obtained from CD45RA- memory CD4+ T cells from PBMCs. The rearrangement joins TRBV4-2 to TRBJ2-5, with 13 bases identical to TRBD2. CDR3 coding DNA: TGTGCCAGCAGCCCCGGACTAGCGGGGGTAGAGACCCAGTACTTC. Its protein product is CASSPGLAGVETQYF.